A single sample gave rise to the 7 T cell receptor beta chains below, sequenced in a study of persistence of HIV-infected CD4 T cells. These receptors lack a known antigen. The libraries were made with immunoSEQ version 4 in survey mode. Data came from immunoSEQ multiplex PCR; TCRdb stores just in-frame clones and leaves some out. The data contain 35,000 to 50,000 clones, approximately 88% of them seen just once; the ten biggest clones take up over 1%. Anti-CD3/anti-CD28 beads served as a nonspecific positive control stimulus. CD4+ T cells upregulating both CD40 ligand and CD69 were sorted as responding cells. The sequencing used CD4+ T cells sorted from PBMCs after 18-hour stimulation, collected from a patient who received antiretroviral therapy. Receptors were obtained from an adult man with HIV who was CMV-seropositive.

This chain joins TRBV18 and TRBJ2-3; TRBD1 is a possible D gene (6 bases). V was cut by 3 bases and J by 3 bases, with 16 bases left in between. Germline values: CDR1 KGHSH, CDR2 LQKENI. The CDR3 covers 16 residues. This CDR3 is CASSPRMAGATDTQYF. In DNA, the CDR3 is TGTGCCAGCTCACCGCGGATGGCAGGGGCGACAGATACGCAGTATTTT.

The chain links TRBV10-3 to TRBJ2-1, with D unclear. Germline assignment: CDR1 ENHRY and CDR2 SYGVKD. The V and J ends lost 0 bases and 0 bases respectively, with 6 bases between them. This CDR3 comprises 15 residues. The CDR3 nucleotides read TGTGCCATCAGTGAGTCCAGTAGCTCCTACAATGAGCAGTTCTTC. Amino acids: CAISESSSSYNEQFF.

CDR3 DNA: TGTGCCAGCTCACCCTCCGGGACAGGGGGCAACGGGGAGCTGTTTTTT. Protein product: CASSPSGTGGNGELFF. The chain has TRBV18 and TRBJ2-2; 12 nucleotides align to TRBD1. V lost 3 bases, J lost 7 bases, and 6 bases stayed unmatched. CDR1 and CDR2 from the germline V gene are KGHSH and LQKENI. The CDR3 extends over 16 amino acids. Variable domain in full (rest from reference TRBV18 and TRBJ2-2): NAGVMQNPRHLVRRRGQEARLRCSPMKGHSHVYWYRQLPEEGLKFMVYLQKENIIDESGMPKERFSAEFPKEGPSILRIQQVVRGDSAAYFCASSPSGTGGNGELFFGEGSRLTVL.

The chain carries TRBV5-1 and TRBJ1-1; tentatively, D is TRBD1 (6 bases). Per the germline V gene, CDR1 is SGHRS and CDR2 is YFSETQ. Trimming stripped 0 bases from V and 3 bases from J, with 9 bases between. The CDR3 runs to 14 residues. DNA for the CDR3: TGCGCCAGCAGCTTGGAGGGACAACACACTGAAGCTTTCTTT. Residues: CASSLEGQHTEAFF.

V usage is TRBV9 and J usage is TRBJ2-7, with D unclear. V shed 0 bases and J shed 1 base, with 8 bases lying between them. This CDR3 has 14 residues. Germline CDR1 reads SGDLS; CDR2 reads YYNGEE. CDR3 in amino acids: CASSVGVGSYEQYF. In DNA form, the CDR3 reads TGTGCCAGCAGCGTAGGGGTCGGGTCCTACGAGCAGTACTTC.

V usage is TRBV2 and J usage is TRBJ1-5; TRBD1 aligns across 10 bases. V gave up 6 bases and J gave up 7 bases; unmatched junction bases: 9. The CDR3 totals 15 residues. Germline V gives CDR1 SNHLY, CDR2 FYNNEI. The CDR3 sequence is CASRVGTGEGQPQHF. DNA of the CDR3: TGTGCCAGCAGAGTTGGGACAGGGGAAGGGCAGCCCCAGCATTTT. Full variable domain (rest looked up from reference TRBV2 and TRBJ1-5): EPEVTQTPSHQVTQMGQEVILRCVPISNHLYFYWYRQILGQKVEFLVSFYNNEISEKSEIFDDQFSVERPDGSNFTLKIRSTKLEDSAMYFCASRVGTGEGQPQHFGDGTRLSIL.

The chain carries TRBV9 and TRBJ2-2; D remains ambiguous. Germline CDR1 and CDR2: SGDLS and YYNGEE. V shed 6 bases and J shed 0 bases, with 15 bases lying between them. The CDR3 length is 16 residues. CDR3 in amino acids: CASTLRAGTNTGELFF. In DNA, the CDR3 is TGTGCCAGCACCCTAAGGGCAGGTACGAACACCGGGGAGCTGTTTTTT.